These T cell receptor beta chains were read from a single sample in a study of low-dose radiotherapy and immunotherapy resistance in tumors. One entry per CDR3 protein results from TCRdb running MiXCR on the reads. The repertoire includes 70,000 to 95,000 distinct CDR3 sequences, roughly a sixth of them detected once, and 2.8% sits in the top ten. The starting material was PBMCs, obtained before treatment. The receptors originated from a male donor with prostate cancer. The conserved cysteine and the conserved F or W are not part of the CDR3 here.

>TRBJ2-7|TRBV7-9
ASSLAGNYEQY
>TRBJ2-3|TRBV12-3/TRBV12-4
ASSWGVGTDTQY
>TRBJ2-1|TRBV20-1
SAQGWGASYEQF
>TRBJ2-2|TRBV10-3
AISGGNHRELF
>TRBJ2-3|TRBV20-1
SARKEGTPTQY
>TRBJ2-4|TRBV19
ASSRTGSGFAKNIQY
>TRBJ1-2|TRBV6-2/TRBV6-3
ASIETGTGPYGYT
>TRBJ2-7|TRBV3-1
ASSQVVGRPYEQY
>TRBJ2-1|TRBV20-1
SATEIGRHEQF
>TRBJ1-2|TRBV5-1
ASSLPGRRNYGYT
>TRBJ2-1|TRBV6-4
ASSDPHRRGRQF
>TRBJ2-3|TRBV5-1
ASSYKTGGASDTQY